The present TCR beta chain was sequenced within a study of cytomegalovirus exposure and HLA in healthy donors. Study observations and caveats: The study flagged roughly 150 TCR beta chains as cytomegalovirus-associated. Confirmation was obtained in vitro that a few CMV-associated chains are specific for CMV antigens. A classifier reportedly called cytomegalovirus status with high sensitivity and specificity.

Per germline, CDR1 SQVTM and CDR2 ANQGSEA. V was pared by 2 bases and J by 12 bases, with 19 bases between. This CDR3 is built from 14 residues. The study ran its PCR with 60 Vbeta and 13 Jbeta primers. Only in-frame clones appear in the TCRdb table, and some are missing; sequencing was by immunoSEQ multiplex PCR. The table has about 190,000 clones, 70% to 80% seen once. In its sample, this clone was seen a few times. Its antigen is still unknown. The source is a woman aged 25-40 years in good health and CMV-seropositive. Sequencing was carried out using PBMCs. V usage is TRBV29-1 and J usage is TRBJ1-4, with D possibly being TRBD1 (6 bases). CDR3 sequence: CSVELGGQSGQLFF. The DNA for the CDR3 is TGCAGCGTTGAATTGGGTGGACAGTCCGGACAACTGTTTTTT.